Described below is a single T cell receptor (beta chain) sequence and its context. This sample was taken from a study of blood T cell repertoires in COVID-19. In the study overall: There were acute and convalescent COVID-19 samples, and they came from the United States, Italy and Spain. Sample material is recorded as cDNA or gDNA derived from T cells, B-cell-depleted T cells, or PBMCs.

Methods used by the authors: Reference gene primer amplification gave nucleated cell count estimates. Some clones are missing from TCRdb's copy, which holds only in-frame ones; the method was immunoSEQ multiplex PCR. That table furnishes V, J and clone size, whereas the DNA furnished D and trimming. The table has 200,000 to 250,000 clones, 85% to 90% seen once. The receptor's source is a woman aged 55-75 years with acute or convalescent COVID-19. The sequenced material came from peripheral blood.

The CDR3 sequence: CASRDRGRGGYTF. CDR3 nucleotides: TGTGCCAGCCGGGACAGGGGGCGCGGTGGCTACACCTTC. This chain connects TRBV10-3 to TRBJ1-2; 12 nucleotides align to TRBD1. Germline trimming cut 10 bases from V and 7 bases from J; bases unmatched to any gene: 7. Looked up from germline, CDR1 is ENHRY and CDR2 is SYGVKD. CDR3 length equals 13 residues.